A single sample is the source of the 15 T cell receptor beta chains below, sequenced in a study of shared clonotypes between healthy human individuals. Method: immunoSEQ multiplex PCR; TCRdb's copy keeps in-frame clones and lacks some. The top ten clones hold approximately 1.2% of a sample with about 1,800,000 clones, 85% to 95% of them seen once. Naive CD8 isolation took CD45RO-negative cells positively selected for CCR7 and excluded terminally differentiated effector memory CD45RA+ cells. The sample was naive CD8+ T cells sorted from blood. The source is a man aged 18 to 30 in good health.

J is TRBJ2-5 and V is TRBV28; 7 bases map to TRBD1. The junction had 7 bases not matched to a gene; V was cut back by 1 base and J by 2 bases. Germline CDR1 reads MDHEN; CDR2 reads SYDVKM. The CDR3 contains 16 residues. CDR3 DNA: TGTGCCAGCAGTTTATACCCCGGACAGGCGCAAGAGACCCAGTACTTC. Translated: CASSLYPGQAQETQYF.

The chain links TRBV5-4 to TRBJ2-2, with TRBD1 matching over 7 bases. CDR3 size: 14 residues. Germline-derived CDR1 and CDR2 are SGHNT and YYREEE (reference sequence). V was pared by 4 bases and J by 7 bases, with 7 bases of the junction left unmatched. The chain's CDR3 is CASSPETGNGELFF. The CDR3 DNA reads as TGTGCCAGCAGCCCCGAGACAGGGAACGGGGAGCTGTTTTTT. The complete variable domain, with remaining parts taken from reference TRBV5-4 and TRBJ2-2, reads ETGVTQSPTHLIKTRGQQVTLRCSSQSGHNTVSWYQQALGQGPQFIFQYYREEENGRGNFPPRFSGLQFPNYSSELNVNALELDDSALYLCASSPETGNGELFFGEGSRLTVL.

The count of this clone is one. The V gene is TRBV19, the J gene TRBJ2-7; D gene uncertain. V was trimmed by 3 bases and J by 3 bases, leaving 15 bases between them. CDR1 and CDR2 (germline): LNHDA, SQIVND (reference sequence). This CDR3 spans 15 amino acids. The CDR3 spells CASSIVGGPIYEQYF. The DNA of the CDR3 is TGTGCCAGTAGTATTGTAGGCGGACCTATCTACGAGCAGTACTTC.

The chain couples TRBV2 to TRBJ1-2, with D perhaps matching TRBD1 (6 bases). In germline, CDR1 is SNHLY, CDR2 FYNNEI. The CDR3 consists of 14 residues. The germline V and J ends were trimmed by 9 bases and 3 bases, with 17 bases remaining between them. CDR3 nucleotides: TGTGCCAGTACCGTTTGGGGGGCCGACTATGGCTACACCTTC. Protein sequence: CASTVWGADYGYTF.

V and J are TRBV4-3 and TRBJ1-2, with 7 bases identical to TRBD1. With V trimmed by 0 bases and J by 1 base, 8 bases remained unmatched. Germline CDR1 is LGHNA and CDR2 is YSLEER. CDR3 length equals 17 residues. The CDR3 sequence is CASSQDWATGFNYGYTF. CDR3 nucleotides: TGCGCCAGCAGCCAAGATTGGGCGACAGGGTTTAACTATGGCTACACCTTC.

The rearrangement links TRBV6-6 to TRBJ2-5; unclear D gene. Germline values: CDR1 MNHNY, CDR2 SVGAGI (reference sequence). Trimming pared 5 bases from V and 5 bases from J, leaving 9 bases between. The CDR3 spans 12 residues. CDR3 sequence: CASSGQRETQYF. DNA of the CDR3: TGTGCCAGCAGTGGGCAGCGTGAGACCCAGTACTTC.

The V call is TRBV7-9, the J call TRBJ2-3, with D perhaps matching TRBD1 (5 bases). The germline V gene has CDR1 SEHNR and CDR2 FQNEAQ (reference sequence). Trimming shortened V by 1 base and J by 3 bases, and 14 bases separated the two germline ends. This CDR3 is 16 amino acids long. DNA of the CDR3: TGTGCCAGCAGCTTAGTAGTAGGGGCTCAAACAGATACGCAGTATTTT. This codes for CASSLVVGAQTDTQYF.

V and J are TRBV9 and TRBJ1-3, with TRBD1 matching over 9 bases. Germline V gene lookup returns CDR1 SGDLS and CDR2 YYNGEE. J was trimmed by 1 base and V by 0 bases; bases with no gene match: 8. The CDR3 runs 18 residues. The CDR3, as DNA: TGTGCCAGCAGCGTAGATTTTTGGGACAGGGTGTCTGGAAACACCATATATTTT. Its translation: CASSVDFWDRVSGNTIYF.

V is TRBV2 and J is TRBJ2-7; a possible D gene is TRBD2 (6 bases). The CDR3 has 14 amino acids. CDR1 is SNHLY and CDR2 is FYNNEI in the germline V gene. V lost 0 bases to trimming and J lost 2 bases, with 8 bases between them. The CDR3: CASSEARDPYEQYF. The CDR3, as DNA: TGTGCCAGCAGTGAAGCGCGGGACCCCTACGAGCAGTACTTC.

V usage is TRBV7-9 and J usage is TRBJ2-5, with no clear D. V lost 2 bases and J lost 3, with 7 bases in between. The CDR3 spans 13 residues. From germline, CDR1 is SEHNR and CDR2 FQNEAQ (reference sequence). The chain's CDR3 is CASSLSPEETQYF. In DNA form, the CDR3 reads TGTGCCAGCAGCTTATCCCCCGAAGAGACCCAGTACTTC.

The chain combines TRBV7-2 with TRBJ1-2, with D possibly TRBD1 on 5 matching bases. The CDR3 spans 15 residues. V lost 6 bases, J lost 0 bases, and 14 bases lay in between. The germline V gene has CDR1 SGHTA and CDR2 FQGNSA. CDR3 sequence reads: CASRIQETSNYGYTF. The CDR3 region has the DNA TGTGCCAGCAGAATACAGGAGACTTCTAACTATGGCTACACCTTC.

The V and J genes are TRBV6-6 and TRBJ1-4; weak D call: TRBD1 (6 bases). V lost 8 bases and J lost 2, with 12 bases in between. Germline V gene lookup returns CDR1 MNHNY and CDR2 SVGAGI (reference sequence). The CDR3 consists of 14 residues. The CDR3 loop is CASRKTGTNEKLFF. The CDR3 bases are TGTGCCAGCCGGAAGACAGGCACTAATGAAAAACTGTTTTTT.

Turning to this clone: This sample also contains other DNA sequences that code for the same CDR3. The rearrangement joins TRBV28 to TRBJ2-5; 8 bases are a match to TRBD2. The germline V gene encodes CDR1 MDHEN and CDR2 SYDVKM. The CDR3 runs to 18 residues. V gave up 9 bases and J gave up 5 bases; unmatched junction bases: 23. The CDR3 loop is CASRRKLAGVGGRETQYF. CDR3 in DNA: TGTGCCAGTAGACGGAAGCTAGCGGGCGTGGGCGGTCGGGAGACCCAGTACTTC.

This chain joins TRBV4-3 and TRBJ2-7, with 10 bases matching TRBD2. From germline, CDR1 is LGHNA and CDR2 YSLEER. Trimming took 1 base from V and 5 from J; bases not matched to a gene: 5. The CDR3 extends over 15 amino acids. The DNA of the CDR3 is TGCGCCAGCAGCCAAGCAAGCGGGAGGGATCACGAGCAGTACTTC. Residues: CASSQASGRDHEQYF.

The CDR3 reads CASSLYQVNTEAFF. The CDR3 DNA sequence: TGTGCCAGCAGCTTATACCAGGTGAACACTGAAGCTTTCTTT. This chain uses TRBV7-9 with TRBJ1-1; D uncertain. The CDR3 has 14 residues. Germline V gene sequence: CDR1 SEHNR, CDR2 FQNEAQ (reference sequence). V lost 2 bases, J lost 0 bases, and 7 bases lay in between.